The clone carrying this TCR beta chain was counted between two and nine times. This sample was included in a study of blood T cell repertoires in COVID-19. CDR3 length: 16 residues. The ends were cut back, 0 bases at V and 1 base at J, with 12 bases in the middle. CDR1 MGHRA and CDR2 YSYEKL come from the germline V gene. Generated by immunoSEQ multiplex PCR, the TCRdb table keeps only in-frame clones and is missing some. The profile shows under 250,000 clones, about nine tenths of them singletons. The sequenced material came from peripheral blood. The chain combines TRBV4-1 with TRBJ1-2, with TRBD1 as a possible D gene (5 bases). The receptor was isolated from a man under 40 with COVID-19, enrolled during active disease. The CDR3 reads CASSQDGGAGNYGYTF. For the CDR3, the DNA is TGCGCCAGCAGCCAAGACGGAGGGGCGGGTAACTATGGCTACACCTTC.